Here is one T cell receptor beta chain with its context. The antigen it recognizes is unknown. Base qualities are not provided; no much larger clone lies one nucleotide away. The data stem from a study of OX40 agonist ivuxolimab in advanced cancers. With respect to the entire study: Ivuxolimab was an agonistic, fully human IgG2 monoclonal antibody directed against OX40 (CD134), a costimulatory receptor. The paper reports the monotherapy dose-escalation portion (N of about 47 patients) of the phase I ivuxolimab trial. Among the roughly 50 dose-escalation patients, approximately 20 had hepatocellular carcinoma, approximately 15 melanoma, 9 renal cell carcinoma and 9 head and neck cancer. Partial responses occurred in three dose-escalation patients, of whom one had hepatocellular carcinoma and two had cutaneous melanoma. Peripheral TCRbeta sequencing was intended to test whether TCR sequence diversity was altered and clonal T-cell expansion was caused by ivuxolimab. The dose-escalation cohort was around 84% male with a mean age of approximately 60 years, ranging from roughly 20 to 80. Intravenous ivuxolimab was administered to patients every 2 weeks at six dose levels: 0.01, 0.1, 0.3, 1.5, 3 and 10 mg/kg. Patients were allowed to have had prior anti-PD-1, anti-PD-L1 or anti-CTLA-4 therapy, and approximately 39% of the dose-escalation patients had been treated with checkpoint inhibitors. General study outcomes and caveats: In the 0.1-3.0 mg/kg groups, partial responders had among the lowest normalized peripheral clonal expansion, particularly in CD8+ T cells. Low levels of normalized T-cell clonal expansion were also shown by some nonresponding patients. The antigen specificity of the clonally expanded peripheral T cells was not determined. Clonal expansion of both CD4+ and CD8+ blood T cells was observed from baseline to week 6 at doses 0.1 to 3.0 mg/kg. On average, CD8+ T cells showed more expanded clones than CD4+ T cells after ivuxolimab.

The trial excluded patients who had a history of autoimmune disease or were on systemic immunosuppression. In every dose cohort, peripheral blood was drawn for TCR sequencing at baseline, cycle 4 day 1, and cycle 7 day 1. Samples were obtained from an open-label, multicenter, first-in-human phase I dose-escalation trial of ivuxolimab. Adults with locally advanced or metastatic melanoma, renal cell, hepatocellular, or head and neck squamous cell carcinoma were enrolled in the trial. CD4+ and CD8+ T cells were sorted separately from peripheral blood before TCR sequencing. Genomic DNA was isolated from the sorted cells so that the TCRbeta CDR3 region could be sequenced. TCRbeta CDR3 regions were sequenced using the immunoSEQ Assay. This is the immuneACCESS table as TCRdb keeps it, with only in-frame sequences that have V and J called. A part of the clones is gone; compared with another copy, unresolved V genes explain less than half, and the rest is unexplained. The sample table holds 55,000 to 75,000 clones, of which roughly four fifths were seen once. The ten largest make up approximately 10% of the sample.

CDR1 and CDR2, looked up from the germline V gene, are SGHTA and FQGNSA. The CDR3 runs 14 residues from the cysteine to the phenylalanine. The entry retains the CDR3 DNA only, 42 bases that are in frame from base 1. The junction shows trimming of 2 bases on V and 3 bases on J, plus 9 bases between the germline ends. The material was CD4+ or CD8+ T cells sorted from blood, obtained in a trial of the OX40 agonist ivuxolimab. The chain couples TRBV7-2 to TRBJ2-3, with the D gene too uncertain to name. The source of this sequence is an adult with an advanced solid tumor such as melanoma, head and neck, liver or kidney cancer. The CDR3 reads as follows: CASSLYSRTDTQYF. DNA sequence: TGTGCCAGCAGCTTATATAGCCGGACAGATACGCAGTATTTT. When the CDR3 is completed using the reference TRBV7-2 and TRBJ2-3 genes on either side, the full variable domain is GAGVSQSPSNKVTEKGKDVELRCDPISGHTALYWYRQSLGQGLEFLIYFQGNSAPDKSGLPSDRFSAERTGGSVSTLTIQRTQQEDSAVYLCASSLYSRTDTQYFGPGTRLTVL.